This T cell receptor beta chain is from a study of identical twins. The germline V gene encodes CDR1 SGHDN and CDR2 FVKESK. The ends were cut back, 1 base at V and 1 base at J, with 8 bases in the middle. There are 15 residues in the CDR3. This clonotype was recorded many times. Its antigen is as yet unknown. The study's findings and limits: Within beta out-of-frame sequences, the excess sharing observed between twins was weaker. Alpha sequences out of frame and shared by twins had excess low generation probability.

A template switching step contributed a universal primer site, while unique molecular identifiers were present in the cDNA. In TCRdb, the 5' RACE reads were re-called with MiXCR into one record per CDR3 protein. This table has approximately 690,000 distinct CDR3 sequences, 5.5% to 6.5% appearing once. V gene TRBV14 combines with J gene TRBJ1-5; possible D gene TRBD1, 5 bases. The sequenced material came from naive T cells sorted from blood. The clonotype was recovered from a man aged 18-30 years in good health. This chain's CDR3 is CASSQVAGSNQPQHF. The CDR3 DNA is TGTGCCAGCAGCCAAGTTGCAGGGAGCAATCAGCCCCAGCATTTT.